These 28 T cell receptor beta chains share one sample of origin, sequenced in a study of spatial heterogeneity in lung cancer (dated by TCRdb to between 2018 and 2020). Read against the paper, the sample's time point label means: sample taken at primary tumor resection. Without any cell sorting, TCR sequencing was performed on whole RNA extracted either from tumor and nontumor lung tissue or from cryopreserved PBMC samples. The library came from 5' RACE. The sample was run on a NextSeq 500. TCRdb reanalyzed the raw reads on its own, using fastp at Q25 for trimming and MiXCR for clone calling, and kept in-frame beta chains. When rows share a CDR3 protein, they turn into one entry using the most common DNA and genes. The sample table holds about 95,000 distinct CDR3 sequences, of which around 10% were seen once. 6.9% of the sample rests with the top ten. Material: PBMCs, obtained at surgery. All receptors derive from a male donor with early-stage non-small cell lung cancer.

The chain employs TRBV5-5 and TRBJ2-5; 8 nucleotides align to TRBD1. The germline V gene has CDR1 SGHKS and CDR2 YYEKEE (reference sequence). V was clipped by 2 bases and J by 4 bases; unmatched bases: 4. This CDR3 region has 14 residues. The chain's CDR3 is CASSFGQGGETQYF. The CDR3 DNA is TGTGCCAGCAGCTTCGGACAGGGAGGAGAGACCCAGTACTTC. Together with reference TRBV5-5 and TRBJ2-5, the CDR3 gives the full variable domain: DAGVTQSPTHLIKTRGQQVTLRCSPISGHKSVSWYQQVLGQGPQFIFQYYEKEERGRGNFPDRFSARQFPNYSSELNVNALLLGDSALYLCASSFGQGGETQYFGPGTRLLVL.

The sample holds many counts of this clonotype. The V gene is TRBV5-4, the J gene TRBJ2-1; the D gene is possibly TRBD2 (5 bases). The V gene's germline CDR1 is SGHNT and CDR2 YYREEE (reference sequence). The CDR3 contains 14 residues. Trimming cost V 3 bases and J 12 bases, with 19 bases left between them. Here the CDR3 DNA reads TGTGCCAGCAGCTATGTAGACTCATCACGGGGGCAGTTCTTC. Amino acid sequence: CASSYVDSSRGQFF.

In its sample, this clonotype was seen a few times. V is TRBV28 and J is TRBJ1-2, with D unclear. Germline values: CDR1 MDHEN, CDR2 SYDVKM. Trimming removed 5 bases at V and 8 bases at J, with 12 bases between. The CDR3 consists of 12 residues. CDR3 sequence reads: CASSLTTGGYTF. Written as DNA, the CDR3 is TGTGCCAGCAGTCTGACGACTGGAGGCTACACCTTC.

This clonotype was counted at least ten times. This chain joins TRBV2 and TRBJ2-3, with 8 bases lining up with TRBD2. Trimming cost V 6 bases and J 4 bases; bases outside gene matches: 3. The CDR3 sequence is 13 residues long. CDR1 is SNHLY, CDR2 FYNNEI, per germline. The CDR3 coding sequence is TGTGCCAGCAGAGCGACTAGCGCAGATACGCAGTATTTT. Translation gives CASRATSADTQYF.

This clonotype occurred many times. This chain uses TRBV20-1 with TRBJ2-3; 11 nucleotides agree with TRBD2. Trimming at V came to 4 bases and at J to 3 bases, leaving 6 bases not matched to a gene. There are 15 residues in the CDR3. CDR1 is DFQATT, CDR2 SNEGSKA, per germline (reference sequence). The CDR3 region is CSATTRTSGTDTQYF. CDR3 in DNA: TGCAGTGCTACTACGAGGACTAGCGGGACAGATACGCAGTATTTT.

This clonotype turned up a few times. The rearrangement links TRBV6-4 to TRBJ2-3; D ambiguous. The CDR3 contains 12 residues. CDR1 is MRHNA, CDR2 SNTAGT, per germline. V was shortened by 5 bases and J by 10 bases, with 13 bases between the two germline ends. The CDR3: CASSPEAGPQYF. For the CDR3, the DNA is TGTGCCAGCAGTCCCGAGGCAGGTCCGCAGTATTTT.

This clonotype was seen many times. This chain joins TRBV29-1 and TRBJ1-4; D unresolved. Deletions cut 7 bases from V and 2 bases from J, with 17 bases between. CDR3 size: 15 residues. The germline V gene encodes CDR1 SQVTM and CDR2 ANQGSEA. CDR3 nucleotide sequence: TGCAGCGCCTGCCCCGGGATAGGCACTAATGAAAAACTGTTTTTT. This encodes CSACPGIGTNEKLFF.

This clonotype was counted between two and nine times. DNA for the CDR3: TGCAGTGCAGGACGCAATCAGCCCCAGCATTTT. This gives the protein CSAGRNQPQHF. This chain connects TRBV20-1 to TRBJ1-5, with D hard to call. Germline loops: CDR1 DFQATT, CDR2 SNEGSKA (reference sequence). The V and J ends lost 6 bases and 2 bases respectively, with 5 bases between them. This CDR3 comprises 11 residues.

This clonotype was detected only a few times. The chain recombines TRBV10-2 with TRBJ2-2, with D perhaps matching TRBD2 (5 bases). Per germline, CDR1 WSHSY and CDR2 SAAADI. Trimming removed 7 bases from V and 4 bases from J, with 13 bases in between. The CDR3 is 14 amino acids. CDR3 region: CASKPAELTGELFF. The CDR3 nucleotides are TGCGCCAGCAAACCAGCGGAACTCACCGGGGAGCTGTTTTTT.

This clonotype was observed many times. V gene TRBV20-1 combines with J gene TRBJ1-6, with D maybe TRBD1 (6 bases). The CDR3 sequence is 17 residues long. Trimming pared 0 bases from V and 5 bases from J, leaving 17 bases between. CDR1 is DFQATT and CDR2 is SNEGSKA in the germline V gene (reference sequence). The CDR3 loop is CSARERGRTANNSPLHF. The CDR3 DNA follows: TGCAGTGCTAGAGAAAGGGGCCGGACAGCTAATAATTCACCCCTCCACTTT.

There are a few counts of this clonotype. The V and J genes are TRBV28 and TRBJ2-3; D is unresolved. The CDR3 runs to 13 residues. V was shortened by 6 bases and J by 4 bases, with 11 bases between the two germline ends. The germline gives CDR1 MDHEN, CDR2 SYDVKM. CDR3 sequence reads: CASSPRWADTQYF. The DNA of the CDR3 is TGTGCCAGCAGCCCAAGGTGGGCAGATACGCAGTATTTT. Filled out from reference TRBV28 and TRBJ2-3, the complete variable domain reads DVKVTQSSRYLVKRTGEKVFLECVQDMDHENMFWYRQDPGLGLRLIYFSYDVKMKEKGDIPEGYSVSREKKERFSLILESASTNQTSMYLCASSPRWADTQYFGPGTRLTVL.

Only a few counts were recorded for this clonotype. V and J are TRBV19 and TRBJ2-3, with TRBD1 matching 9 bases. Germline V lookup: CDR1 LNHDA, CDR2 SQIVND (reference sequence). The CDR3 contains 17 residues. V was clipped by 3 bases and J by 6 bases; unmatched bases: 13. The chain's CDR3 is CASSISFSGTGRDTQYF. The CDR3 DNA follows: TGTGCCAGTAGTATCTCCTTCTCCGGGACAGGGCGGGATACGCAGTATTTT.

This clonotype showed up many times. CDR3 nucleotide sequence: TGTGCCAGCAGTACCCCCGGACAGGGTTTGGGAAACACCATATATTTT. It codes for CASSTPGQGLGNTIYF. The chain joins TRBV28 to TRBJ1-3, with 8 bases that match TRBD1. The CDR3 runs 16 residues. The V and J ends lost 5 bases and 4 bases, in that order; junction bases with no gene match: 10. Germline V gene sequence: CDR1 MDHEN, CDR2 SYDVKM.

This clonotype occurred many times. V is TRBV10-3 and J is TRBJ2-1, with D perhaps TRBD1 or TRBD2 (6 bases each). The germline gives CDR1 ENHRY, CDR2 SYGVKD. The length of the CDR3 is 13 residues. The ends were cut back, 0 bases at V and 10 bases at J, with 10 bases in the middle. CDR3 sequence reads: CAISESGGQEQFF. Written as DNA, the CDR3 is TGTGCCATCAGTGAGTCGGGGGGCCAAGAGCAGTTCTTC.

This clonotype was counted between two and nine times. The V call is TRBV6-5, the J call TRBJ2-7, with 11 nucleotides matching TRBD2. The J segment lost 2 bases and the V segment lost 2 bases, leaving 5 bases of the junction unmatched. The CDR3 covers 16 residues. Germline assignment: CDR1 MNHEY and CDR2 SVGAGI. This CDR3 reads CASSYTPTSGAYEQYF. In DNA form, the CDR3 reads TGTGCCAGCAGTTACACCCCGACTAGCGGGGCCTACGAGCAGTACTTC.

The chain recombines TRBV15 with TRBJ2-7; 12 bases agree with TRBD2. CDR1 LNHNV and CDR2 YYDKDF come from the germline V gene (reference sequence). This CDR3 spans 17 amino acids. V lost 0 bases, J lost 2 bases, and 5 bases stayed unmatched. The CDR3 sequence: CATSRERTSGITYEQYF. The DNA of the CDR3 is TGTGCCACCAGCAGAGAAAGGACTAGCGGGATAACCTACGAGCAGTACTTC.

The chain links TRBV20-1 to TRBJ2-1; perhaps TRBD2 as D (5 bases). Looked up from germline, CDR1 is DFQATT and CDR2 is SNEGSKA (reference sequence). Trimming removed 3 bases from V and 5 bases from J, with 14 bases in between. The CDR3 covers 14 residues. CDR3 residues: CSASSESRHNEQFF. The CDR3 nucleotides read TGCAGTGCTAGTAGCGAAAGTCGGCACAATGAGCAGTTCTTC.

This clonotype appeared a few times. The V call is TRBV12-3 or TRBV12-4, the J call TRBJ1-1; D gene unclear. V lost 6 bases and J lost 4, with 15 bases in between. The CDR3 sequence is 14 residues long. The CDR3 protein is CASSLDPGGTEAFF. The CDR3 nucleotides read TGTGCCAGCAGCCTAGATCCGGGAGGCACTGAAGCTTTCTTT.

The chain couples TRBV20-1 to TRBJ1-6; TRBD1 might be the D (6 bases). CDR3 size: 13 residues. Trimming took off 3 bases at V and 7 bases at J, with 10 bases between the two ends. The germline V gene encodes CDR1 DFQATT and CDR2 SNEGSKA (reference sequence). CDR3 amino acids: CSARPRGNSPLHF. CDR3 bases: TGCAGTGCTAGGCCGAGGGGGAATTCACCCCTCCACTTT.

The table lists this clonotype with many counts. The V and J genes are TRBV5-4 and TRBJ2-3, with D possibly matching TRBD2 (6 bases). CDR3 length: 15 residues. Trimming took 0 bases from V and 3 from J, leaving 11 bases between them. Per germline, CDR1 SGHNT and CDR2 YYREEE (reference sequence). The CDR3, as DNA: TGTGCCAGCAGCTTGGCGGGAGCCGGAACAGATACGCAGTATTTT. It encodes CASSLAGAGTDTQYF.

The V gene is TRBV20-1, the J gene TRBJ1-2; 7 nucleotides match TRBD1. Germline-derived CDR1 and CDR2 are DFQATT and SNEGSKA (reference sequence). This CDR3 is built from 14 residues. J was trimmed by 8 bases and V by 3 bases; bases with no gene match: 12. The CDR3 sequence is CSASPGTAPGGYTF. CDR3 bases: TGCAGTGCTAGCCCAGGGACAGCCCCGGGAGGCTACACCTTC.

The rearrangement joins TRBV4-3 to TRBJ2-5, with 9 bases that match TRBD2. From germline, CDR1 is LGHNA and CDR2 YSLEER. This CDR3 contains 16 residues. Unmatched junction bases numbered 5, after V lost 1 base and J lost 2 bases. CDR3 residues: CASSQVGSGGQETQYF. Here the CDR3 DNA reads TGCGCCAGCAGCCAAGTTGGTAGCGGGGGACAAGAGACCCAGTACTTC.

The V gene is TRBV28, the J gene TRBJ1-2; tentative D call: TRBD1 (5 bases). Germline CDR1 and CDR2: MDHEN and SYDVKM. This CDR3 comprises 17 residues. V was pared by 0 bases and J by 4 bases, with 18 bases between. DNA of the CDR3: TGTGCCAGCAGTTTATGGGGCGATCAGAGGGGAATCTATGGCTACACCTTC. Translated, it gives CASSLWGDQRGIYGYTF.

This clonotype has at least ten counts. The V call is TRBV24-1, the J call TRBJ2-3; 7 bases align to TRBD2. Trimming at V came to 4 bases and at J to 4 bases, leaving 4 bases not matched to a gene. Germline V gene data show CDR1 as KGHDR and CDR2 as SFDVKD. This CDR3 is built from 14 residues. The CDR3 loop reads CATSDRLAADTQYF. The CDR3 nucleotides read TGTGCCACCAGTGACCGACTAGCTGCAGATACGCAGTATTTT.

The chain joins TRBV20-1 to TRBJ1-2, with unresolved D. CDR1 is DFQATT and CDR2 is SNEGSKA in the germline V gene (reference sequence). Between the trimmed V and J ends, which lost 3 bases and 6 bases, there was a span of 17 bases. The CDR3 is made up of 14 amino acids. The CDR3 sequence: CSASSGVNLNGYTF. CDR3 coding DNA: TGCAGTGCTAGTAGCGGGGTAAACCTGAATGGCTACACCTTC.

Many counts were recorded for this clonotype. The CDR3 DNA is TGTGCCAGCAGCAGGGGACATTTCTTCACCGGGGAGCTGTTTTTT. It codes for CASSRGHFFTGELFF. This chain links TRBV5-4 with TRBJ2-2, with D possibly being TRBD1 (6 bases). Deletions cut 4 bases from V and 4 bases from J, with 14 bases between. The CDR3 has 15 amino acids. Germline values: CDR1 SGHNT, CDR2 YYREEE (reference sequence). Together with reference TRBV5-4 and TRBJ2-2, the CDR3 gives the full variable domain: ETGVTQSPTHLIKTRGQQVTLRCSSQSGHNTVSWYQQALGQGPQFIFQYYREEENGRGNFPPRFSGLQFPNYSSELNVNALELDDSALYLCASSRGHFFTGELFFGEGSRLTVL.

This clonotype was observed at least ten times. The rearrangement uses TRBV7-9 and TRBJ2-6, with D maybe TRBD2 (6 bases). The CDR3 contains 19 residues. Germline CDR1 and CDR2: SEHNR and FQNEAQ (reference sequence). V lost 1 base to trimming and J lost 2 bases, with 18 bases between them. Here the CDR3 DNA reads TGTGCCAGCAGCTTAGTGTTTGGGCTCCCGGGGGCTGGGGCCAACGTCCTGACTTTC. It specifies CASSLVFGLPGAGANVLTF. Filled out from reference TRBV7-9 and TRBJ2-6, the complete variable domain reads DTGVSQNPRHKITKRGQNVTFRCDPISEHNRLYWYRQTLGQGPEFLTYFQNEAQLEKSRLLSDRFSAERPKGSFSTLEIQRTEQGDSAMYLCASSLVFGLPGAGANVLTFGAGSRLTVL.

This clonotype was seen ten or more times. This chain uses TRBV6-1 with TRBJ1-1; 7 nucleotides agree with TRBD1. The germline V gene encodes CDR1 MNHNS and CDR2 SASEGT. The length of the CDR3 is 14 residues. J lost 2 bases, V lost 6 bases, and 6 bases had no gene match. CDR3 amino acids: CASRSGTANTEAFF. The CDR3 DNA is TGTGCCAGCAGATCCGGGACAGCCAACACTGAAGCTTTCTTT.